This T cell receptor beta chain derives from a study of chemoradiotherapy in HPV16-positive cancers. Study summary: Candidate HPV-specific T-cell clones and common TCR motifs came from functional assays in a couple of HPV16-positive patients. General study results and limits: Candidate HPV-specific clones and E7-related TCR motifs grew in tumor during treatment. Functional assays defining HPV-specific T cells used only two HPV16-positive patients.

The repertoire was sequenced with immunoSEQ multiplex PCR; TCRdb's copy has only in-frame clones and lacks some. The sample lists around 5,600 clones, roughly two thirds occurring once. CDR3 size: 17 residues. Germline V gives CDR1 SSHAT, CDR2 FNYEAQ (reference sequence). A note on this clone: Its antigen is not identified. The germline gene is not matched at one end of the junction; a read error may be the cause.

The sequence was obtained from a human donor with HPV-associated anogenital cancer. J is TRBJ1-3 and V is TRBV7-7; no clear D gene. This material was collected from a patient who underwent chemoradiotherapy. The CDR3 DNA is TGTGCTAGCAGCTTAGAAGTGTCGGGGTCACCTGGAAACACCATATATTTT. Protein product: CASSLEVSGSPGNTIYF. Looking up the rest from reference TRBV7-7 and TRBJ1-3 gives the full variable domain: GAGVSQSPRYKVTKRGQDVTLRCDPISSHATLYWYQQALGQGPEFLTYFNYEAQPDKSGLPSDRFSAERPEGSISTLTIQRTEQRDSAMYRCASSLEVSGSPGNTIYFGEGSWLTVV.